One and the same sample provided the 24 T cell receptor beta chains below, sequenced in a study of OX40 agonist ivuxolimab in advanced cancers. Sequencing used immunoSEQ multiplex PCR; TCRdb keeps in-frame clones, though not all of them. The table lists tens of thousands of clones, around 92% of them singletons. The input for sequencing was CD4+ or CD8+ T cells sorted from blood, taken in a trial of the OX40 agonist ivuxolimab. Receptors originate from an adult with an advanced solid tumor such as melanoma, head and neck, liver or kidney cancer.

This clone was seen only once. This sequence joins TRBV11-2 and TRBJ2-1; D might be TRBD1 (5 bases). This CDR3 has 18 residues. Trimming took 1 base from V and 5 from J, leaving 21 bases between them. The germline CDR1 and CDR2 sequences are SGHAT and FQNNGV. In DNA, the CDR3 is TGTGCCAGCAGCTTAGGGATAGGGGCCGGTAGGGGAAACAATGAGCAGTTCTTC. Residues: CASSLGIGAGRGNNEQFF.

This chain uses TRBV2 with TRBJ2-5; D is possibly TRBD1 or TRBD2 (5 bases each). CDR3 length equals 15 residues. V dropped 6 bases and J dropped 2 bases, with 16 bases sitting between them. The germline V gene has CDR1 SNHLY and CDR2 FYNNEI. CDR3 DNA: TGTGCCAGCAGGCGATCCGGGACGGCACAAGAGACCCAGTACTTC. It codes for CASRRSGTAQETQYF.

This chain links TRBV7-9 with TRBJ2-7; 10 bases are shared with TRBD2. The CDR3 runs to 15 residues. CDR1 and CDR2 (germline): SEHNR, FQNEAQ (reference sequence). J was trimmed by 2 bases and V by 5 bases; bases with no gene match: 6. The CDR3 here is CASSRRTSGTYEQYF. The CDR3 DNA reads as TGTGCCAGCAGCCGTCGGACTAGCGGTACCTACGAGCAGTACTTC.

This chain links TRBV6-1 with TRBJ2-2; no firm D call. This CDR3 is built from 14 residues. Trimming shortened V by 6 bases and J by 5 bases, and 13 bases separated the two germline ends. Germline lookup yields CDR1 MNHNS and CDR2 SASEGT. CDR3 sequence (DNA): TGTGCCAGCAGCCTGACGATTGAGACCGGGGAGCTGTTTTTT. This codes for CASSLTIETGELFF.

This clone is a singleton in its sample. The chain carries TRBV6-5 and TRBJ2-7; a weak D match, TRBD1 (5 bases). CDR1 and CDR2 (germline): MNHEY, SVGAGI. V was cut by 5 bases and J by 2 bases, with 13 bases left in between. The CDR3 runs 14 residues. CDR3 amino acids: CASSRDSITYEQYF. Written as DNA, the CDR3 is TGTGCCAGCAGTCGAGACAGCATAACCTACGAGCAGTACTTC.

The chain has TRBV10-3 and TRBJ2-3; the match to TRBD2 covers 8 bases. Germline assignment: CDR1 ENHRY and CDR2 SYGVKD. This CDR3 has 15 residues. J gave up 3 bases and V 4 bases, and 6 bases lay outside the gene matches. The CDR3 region has the DNA TGTGCCATCAGTGGGACTAGCACACGTACAGATACGCAGTATTTT. Translated: CAISGTSTRTDTQYF.

The genes are TRBV19 and TRBJ1-5; D not certain. In germline, CDR1 is LNHDA, CDR2 SQIVND (reference sequence). The CDR3 has 14 amino acids. V was shortened by 1 base and J by 0 bases, with 4 bases between the two germline ends. For the CDR3, the DNA is TGTGCCAGTAGTATAGTTAATAGCAATCAGCCCCAGCATTTT. It codes for CASSIVNSNQPQHF.

The genes are TRBV11-3 and TRBJ2-1; 10 bases align to TRBD2. The trim removed 4 bases at V and 3 bases at J, leaving 3 bases unmatched. The CDR3 sequence is 15 residues long. Germline assignment: CDR1 SGHNT and CDR2 YENEEA. In DNA, the CDR3 is TGTGCCAGCAGCTCTAGACTAGCGGGCTACAATGAGCAGTTCTTC. Amino acids: CASSSRLAGYNEQFF.

The chain joins TRBV27 to TRBJ2-2, with a weak D call TRBD2 (6 bases). Germline CDR1 and CDR2: MNHEY and SMNVEV (reference sequence). The CDR3 sequence is 16 residues long. The V end lost 8 bases, the J end lost 4 bases, and 20 bases lay between the germline ends. The CDR3 DNA reads TGTGCCAGCGGAAGGGACTCGTACGGGAGCACCGGGGAGCTGTTTTTT. Translated, it gives CASGRDSYGSTGELFF.

The V and J genes are TRBV25-1 and TRBJ1-6; 8 nucleotides match TRBD1. Germline V gene data show CDR1 as MGHDK and CDR2 as SYGVNS. Losses at the gene ends were 1 base for V and 7 bases for J; bases not matched to a gene: 3. CDR3 length equals 15 residues. The CDR3 protein is CASSEWTGKNSPLHF. CDR3 in DNA: TGTGCCAGCAGTGAATGGACAGGGAAAAATTCACCCCTCCACTTT. The full variable domain, rest sourced from reference TRBV25-1 and TRBJ1-6, is EADIYQTPRYLVIGTGKKITLECSQTMGHDKMYWYQQDPGMELHLIHYSYGVNSTEKGDLSSESTVSRIRTEHFPLTLESARPSHTSQYLCASSEWTGKNSPLHFGNGTRLTVT.

This chain links TRBV19 with TRBJ2-1, with a possible D match to TRBD2 (5 bases). Trimming removed 7 bases at V and 4 bases at J, with 14 bases between. From germline, CDR1 is LNHDA and CDR2 SQIVND (reference sequence). CDR3 length equals 14 residues. The DNA of the CDR3 is TGTGCCAGTACCTCGGGCGGACTTTACAATGAGCAGTTCTTC. It yields the protein CASTSGGLYNEQFF.

V and J are TRBV28 and TRBJ2-5; possibly TRBD2 for D (6 bases). Germline CDR1 is MDHEN and CDR2 is SYDVKM. Trimming shortened V by 3 bases and J by 2 bases, and 16 bases separated the two germline ends. There are 16 residues in the CDR3. The CDR3 loop is CASSFFGGRTQETQYF. Here the CDR3 DNA reads TGTGCCAGCAGTTTTTTTGGGGGGAGGACACAAGAGACCCAGTACTTC.

The gene calls are TRBV5-6 and TRBJ1-1, with a possible D match to TRBD1 (5 bases). CDR3 length: 15 residues. Germline-derived CDR1 and CDR2 are SGHDT and YYEEEE. Trimming removed 6 bases from V and 0 bases from J, with 15 bases in between. This CDR3 reads CASISWGSVNTEAFF. CDR3 coding DNA: TGTGCCAGCATCTCATGGGGGTCCGTGAACACTGAAGCTTTCTTT.

The V gene is TRBV2, the J gene TRBJ1-3; D is perhaps TRBD1 (5 bases). Trimming took off 6 bases at V and 0 bases at J, with 12 bases between the two ends. The germline V gene encodes CDR1 SNHLY and CDR2 FYNNEI. This CDR3 region has 15 residues. This chain's CDR3 is CASRRTGDSGNTIYF. For the CDR3, the DNA is TGTGCCAGCAGAAGAACAGGAGACTCTGGAAACACCATATATTTT.

This chain connects TRBV6-1 to TRBJ2-5; D is undetermined. The V and J ends lost 5 bases and 4 bases respectively, with 14 bases between them. Germline V gene data show CDR1 as MNHNS and CDR2 as SASEGT. The CDR3 has 14 amino acids. CDR3 sequence: CASSHRPLGETQYF. CDR3 bases: TGTGCCAGCAGTCATCGGCCCCTCGGAGAGACCCAGTACTTC.

This sequence joins TRBV30 and TRBJ2-6; no clear D. This CDR3 is 15 amino acids long. Germline V gene data show CDR1 as GTSNPN and CDR2 as SVGIG (reference sequence). The ends were cut back, 6 bases at V and 1 base at J, with 13 bases in the middle. The CDR3 loop is CACTPMGSGANVLTF. CDR3 sequence (DNA): TGTGCCTGTACTCCGATGGGGTCTGGGGCCAACGTCCTGACTTTC.

In DNA form, the CDR3 reads TGTGCCAGTAATCGGAACGGGGGCACAGATACGCAGTATTTT. This translates into CASNRNGGTDTQYF. The J gene is TRBJ2-3, the V gene TRBV19; D perhaps matches TRBD2 (5 bases). The ends were cut back, 7 bases at V and 1 base at J, with 12 bases in the middle. Germline CDR1 LNHDA, CDR2 SQIVND (reference sequence). This CDR3 has 14 residues.

The rearrangement links TRBV19 to TRBJ2-1; no firm D call. Per germline, CDR1 LNHDA and CDR2 SQIVND (reference sequence). V was shortened by 6 bases and J by 0 bases, with 15 bases between the two germline ends. The CDR3 spans 16 residues. The CDR3: CASSPPGGSSYNEQFF. Here the CDR3 DNA reads TGTGCCAGTAGCCCTCCAGGTGGATCCTCCTACAATGAGCAGTTCTTC.

The chain carries TRBV5-8 and TRBJ1-1; D is unclear. The germline CDR1 and CDR2 sequences are SGHTS and YDEGEE. Trimming removed 0 bases at V and 2 bases at J, with 8 bases between. The CDR3 loop spans 14 amino acids. The CDR3 loop is CASSLARFNTEAFF. Here the CDR3 DNA reads TGTGCCAGCAGCTTGGCCAGGTTTAACACTGAAGCTTTCTTT. Combining the CDR3 with reference TRBV5-8 and TRBJ1-1 gives the whole variable domain EAGVTQSPTHLIKTRGQQATLRCSPISGHTSVYWYQQALGLGLQFLLWYDEGEERNRGNFPPRFSGRQFPNYSSELNVNALELEDSALYLCASSLARFNTEAFFGQGTRLTVV.

This clone was detected only once. This chain connects TRBV5-1 to TRBJ2-6; D unclear. The germline V gene has CDR1 SGHRS and CDR2 YFSETQ. V lost 4 bases and J lost 0, with 11 bases in between. This CDR3 has 16 residues. The CDR3 nucleotides are TGCGCCAGCAGCCCCCCAATGGGCTCTGGGGCCAACGTCCTGACTTTC. As protein: CASSPPMGSGANVLTF.

The rearrangement links TRBV6-5 to TRBJ1-3; 8 bases line up with TRBD1. Per the germline V gene, CDR1 is MNHEY and CDR2 is SVGAGI. The length of the CDR3 is 14 residues. V lost 6 bases, J lost 7 bases, and 8 bases stayed unmatched. CDR3 sequence (DNA): TGTGCCAGCAGATCGGGACAGGCTCACAACACCATATATTTT. It translates to CASRSGQAHNTIYF.

This clone was observed a handful of times. The chain uses TRBV27 and TRBJ1-2, with D perhaps matching TRBD1 (5 bases). This CDR3 has 13 residues. V was pared by 5 bases and J by 9 bases, with 16 bases between. Germline CDR1 reads MNHEY; CDR2 reads SMNVEV (reference sequence). Here the CDR3 reads CASSERAQGRYTF. DNA of the CDR3: TGTGCCAGCAGTGAACGCGCCCAGGGCCGCTACACCTTC.

This chain joins TRBV9 and TRBJ1-2, with D perhaps TRBD1 (5 bases). CDR1 is SGDLS, CDR2 YYNGEE, per germline. The CDR3 is made up of 19 amino acids. Trimming removed 4 bases at V and 12 bases at J, with 37 bases between. The CDR3 spells CASSRNRGGLGATTATNTF. CDR3 DNA: TGTGCCAGCAGCCGAAACCGGGGGGGTCTCGGGGCGACAACGGCGACGAACACCTTC.

The J gene is TRBJ1-4, the V gene TRBV14; D not certain. The CDR3 consists of 15 residues. The germline gives CDR1 SGHDN, CDR2 FVKESK. Deletions cut 0 bases from V and 8 bases from J, with 13 bases between. The CDR3 loop reads CASSQDQGLGEKLFF. The CDR3 nucleotides read TGTGCCAGCAGCCAAGATCAAGGGTTAGGCGAAAAACTGTTTTTT. Combining the CDR3 with reference TRBV14 and TRBJ1-4 gives the whole variable domain EAGVTQFPSHSVIEKGQTVTLRCDPISGHDNLYWYRRVMGKEIKFLLHFVKESKQDESGMPNNRFLAERTGGTYSTLKVQPAELEDSGVYFCASSQDQGLGEKLFFGSGTQLSVL.